Each of the 27 T cell receptor beta chains below was sequenced from the same sample in a study of metastatic and nonmetastatic thyroid tumors. Using MiXCR, TCRdb reanalyzed the PCR reads. The data show about 22,000 clones, with under 25% seen just once and 10% to 15% held by the top ten. The entire patient cohort was treatment-naive prior to thyroid surgery. Sequencing was done on a sample of blood. The receptor set was obtained from a male donor with papillary thyroid cancer or a benign thyroid nodule (not recorded which). Some clones in this sample may be carry-over from other donors' samples.

This clone was counted ten times or more. The V and J genes are TRBV5-1 and TRBJ2-1; TRBD2 aligns across 9 bases. The CDR3 totals 16 residues. CDR1 is SGHRS, CDR2 YFSETQ, per germline. V trimming: 2 bases; J trimming: 6 bases; junction bases outside the gene matches: 9. CDR3 sequence (DNA): TGCGCCAGCAGCTTCGAGGCGGGAGGGCCGACCAATGAGCAGTTCTTC. This encodes CASSFEAGGPTNEQFF.

There are many counts of this clone. The genes are TRBV19 and TRBJ1-5, with 8 bases identical to TRBD1. CDR1 is LNHDA and CDR2 is SQIVND in the germline V gene (reference sequence). The CDR3 is 17 residues long. Losses at the gene ends were 5 bases for V and 0 bases for J; bases not matched to a gene: 9. The CDR3 here is CASSPDRGAYSNQPQHF. In nucleotides, the CDR3 is TGTGCCAGTAGTCCCGACAGGGGTGCATATAGCAATCAGCCCCAGCATTTT.

This clone was found a few times. The V call is TRBV5-1, the J call TRBJ2-2, with D unclear. Trimming left V 0 bases short and J 6 bases short, with 12 bases between. CDR1 SGHRS and CDR2 YFSETQ come from the germline V gene. The CDR3 sequence is 15 residues long. CDR3 in DNA: TGCGCCAGCAGCTTGGATTCGGGCTACGCCGGGGAGCTGTTTTTT. It is translated as CASSLDSGYAGELFF.

This clone has a handful of counts. The chain carries TRBV2 and TRBJ2-7; D possibly corresponds to TRBD2 (6 bases). Trimming left V 5 bases short and J 1 base short, with 15 bases between. The germline V gene has CDR1 SNHLY and CDR2 FYNNEI. The CDR3 covers 15 residues. The CDR3: CASSPRLGNSYEQYF. The CDR3 region has the DNA TGTGCCAGCAGTCCAAGACTAGGAAATTCCTACGAGCAGTACTTC.

This clone has a count of ten or more. The chain carries TRBV9 and TRBJ2-1, with 7 bases lining up with TRBD2. V lost 4 bases to trimming and J lost 0 bases; unmatched junction nucleotides: 4. CDR3 size: 15 residues. Germline V gene lookup returns CDR1 SGDLS and CDR2 YYNGEE. In nucleotides, the CDR3 is TGTGCCAGCAGCTCCTCGGGAGGCTCCTACAATGAGCAGTTCTTC. Translated, it gives CASSSSGGSYNEQFF.

The table lists this clone with many counts. V is TRBV5-1 and J is TRBJ2-2; D gene unclear. Per germline, CDR1 SGHRS and CDR2 YFSETQ. CDR3 length: 13 amino acids. With 4 bases removed from V and 8 bases from J, the gap between germline ends came to 12 bases. The CDR3 sequence: CASSRLPGGELFF. The CDR3 DNA reads TGCGCCAGCAGCCGACTTCCTGGGGGGGAGCTGTTTTTT.

This clone was recorded many times. Other DNA sequences in the same sample also yield this CDR3. The chain combines TRBV20-1 with TRBJ2-3; possibly TRBD1 or TRBD2 for D (6 bases each). Trimming cost V 6 bases and J 5 bases, with 15 bases left between them. The CDR3 totals 13 residues. Per the germline V gene, CDR1 is DFQATT and CDR2 is SNEGSKA (reference sequence). CDR3 region: CSAPVGGQDTQYF. DNA of the CDR3: TGCAGTGCCCCCGTAGGGGGGCAAGATACGCAGTATTTT.

This clone was seen repeatedly, ten times or more. V is TRBV28 and J is TRBJ1-6; no firm D call. Trimming took 2 bases from V and 5 from J, leaving 7 bases between them. This CDR3 region has 14 residues. Per germline, CDR1 MDHEN and CDR2 SYDVKM. DNA of the CDR3: TGTGCCAGCAGTTTAGGCGGAGATAATTCACCCCTCCACTTT. This sequence encodes CASSLGGDNSPLHF.

This clone was recorded a few times. The CDR3 DNA reads as TGTGCCACCAGACAGAGGGGCGGATTAGGCGAGCAGTTCTTC. Its protein product is CATRQRGGLGEQFF. The chain recombines TRBV6-1 with TRBJ2-1; tentatively, D is TRBD1 or TRBD2 (5 bases each). This CDR3 is 14 amino acids long. The ends were cut back, 10 bases at V and 10 bases at J, with 23 bases in the middle. Germline V gene lookup returns CDR1 MNHNS and CDR2 SASEGT.

This clone is termed medium-sized. The chain has TRBV12-3 or TRBV12-4 and TRBJ2-3, with 10 bases identical to TRBD1. The junction had 7 bases not matched to a gene; V was cut back by 4 bases and J by 3 bases. This CDR3 comprises 16 residues. CDR3 bases: TGTGCCAGCAGTTCGGGGGGACAGGGGATGACAGATACGCAGTATTTT. It is translated as CASSSGGQGMTDTQYF.

The V gene is TRBV6-5, the J gene TRBJ1-5, with a tentative D call TRBD1 (6 bases). Germline V gene data show CDR1 as MNHEY and CDR2 as SVGAGI. Trimming took off 4 bases at V and 3 bases at J, with 10 bases between the two ends. CDR3 length: 14 amino acids. The DNA for the CDR3 is TGTGCCAGCAGTTGCCGGGGGGCCAATCAGCCCCAGCATTTT. It is translated as CASSCRGANQPQHF.

This clone was recorded at least ten times. V usage is TRBV6-2 or TRBV6-3 and J usage is TRBJ2-3, with 7 bases fitting TRBD2. V gave up 7 bases and J gave up 0 bases; unmatched junction bases: 4. CDR3 length: 14 amino acids. Germline lookup yields CDR1 MNHEY and CDR2 SVGEGT. CDR3 sequence (DNA): TGTGCCAGCAAATACGGGGGGAGCACAGATACGCAGTATTTT. Encoded protein: CASKYGGSTDTQYF.

This clone counts as medium-sized. The chain uses TRBV28 and TRBJ1-6; unclear D gene. The germline V gene has CDR1 MDHEN and CDR2 SYDVKM. This CDR3 is built from 14 residues. The V and J ends lost 3 bases and 4 bases respectively, with 7 bases between them. The CDR3 region has the DNA TGTGCCAGCAGTTTGTGGCTATATAATTCACCCCTCCACTTT. Its protein product is CASSLWLYNSPLHF.

This clone came up many times. Within the sample, other DNA sequences also encode this same CDR3. The rearrangement uses TRBV11-3 and TRBJ1-1; D gene ambiguous. V lost 0 bases and J 12 bases, leaving 11 bases between the germline ends. Germline V gene sequence: CDR1 SGHNT, CDR2 YENEEA. The CDR3 length is 12 residues. The CDR3 coding sequence is TGTGCCAGCAGCTTAGATCGGGAGAAGACTTTCTTT. The encoded protein is CASSLDREKTFF.

For this clone: A junction boundary mismatches the germline segment, possibly from a read error. The V gene is TRBV11-2, the J gene TRBJ2-5; TRBD1 is a possible D gene (6 bases). CDR1 and CDR2 from the germline V gene are SGHAT and FQNNGV. This CDR3 has 14 amino acids. CDR3 sequence (DNA): TGTACCAGCAGCTTAGAGACAGGAATAGAGACCAAGTACTTC. Amino acid sequence: CTSSLETGIETKYF.

This clone was detected ten times or more. The chain combines TRBV24-1 with TRBJ2-3; maybe TRBD1 (6 bases). Germline V gene lookup returns CDR1 KGHDR and CDR2 SFDVKD. The CDR3 spans 15 residues. V lost 3 bases to trimming and J lost 2 bases, with 11 bases between them. The CDR3 DNA reads as TGTGCCACCAGTGATCTCCGACAGGACACAGATACGCAGTATTTT. This encodes CATSDLRQDTDTQYF.

This clone was detected once. The V gene is TRBV20-1, the J gene TRBJ2-3; 8 nucleotides match TRBD1. Germline V gene data show CDR1 as DFQATT and CDR2 as SNEGSKA (reference sequence). Trimming cost V 5 bases and J 0 bases; bases outside gene matches: 10. CDR3 length: 16 residues. The CDR3 loop reads CSAPYSWTGSTDTQYF. CDR3 sequence (DNA): TGCAGTGCTCCCTATTCCTGGACAGGGAGCACAGATACGCAGTATTTT.

At least ten counts were recorded for this clone. J is TRBJ2-3 and V is TRBV12-3 or TRBV12-4; 8 bases are a match to TRBD2. This CDR3 has 16 amino acids. The ends lost 5 bases at V and 3 bases at J; junction bases unmatched: 10. The CDR3 here is CASSPPGGEGTDTQYF. CDR3 bases: TGTGCCAGCAGTCCCCCGGGGGGGGAGGGGACAGATACGCAGTATTTT.

This clone was seen only a few times. The chain combines TRBV6-1 with TRBJ2-7; tentative D call: TRBD1 (5 bases). CDR1 and CDR2 (germline): MNHNS, SASEGT. V gave up 5 bases and J gave up 1 base, with 9 bases separating them. This CDR3 contains 13 residues. The CDR3 DNA is TGTGCCAGCAGTATGCACAGGTCCTACGAGCAGTACTTC. Amino acids: CASSMHRSYEQYF.

The V call is TRBV5-4, the J call TRBJ1-6, with 11 bases that match TRBD1. Germline V lookup: CDR1 SGHNT, CDR2 YYREEE (reference sequence). The CDR3 runs 17 residues. Trimming took 3 bases from V and 6 from J; bases not matched to a gene: 8. CDR3 coding DNA: TGTGCCAGCAGCTGGTGGGACAGGGGGTTTGGTAATTCACCCCTCCACTTT. Amino acid sequence: CASSWWDRGFGNSPLHF.

This clone has ten or more counts. V usage is TRBV5-4 and J usage is TRBJ2-3, with D possibly matching TRBD2 (6 bases). The CDR3 sequence is 14 residues long. Looked up from germline, CDR1 is SGHNT and CDR2 is YYREEE (reference sequence). Trimming pared 6 bases from V and 0 bases from J, leaving 11 bases between. The CDR3, as DNA: TGTGCCAGCACCAGGGACTCTAGCACAGATACGCAGTATTTT. Amino acid sequence: CASTRDSSTDTQYF. The full variable domain, its missing parts supplied by reference TRBV5-4 and TRBJ2-3, is ETGVTQSPTHLIKTRGQQVTLRCSSQSGHNTVSWYQQALGQGPQFIFQYYREEENGRGNFPPRFSGLQFPNYSSELNVNALELDDSALYLCASTRDSSTDTQYFGPGTRLTVL.

Ten or more counts support this clone. This chain connects TRBV7-3 to TRBJ1-1; TRBD1 matches at 7 bases. The CDR3 length is 13 residues. Germline CDR1 and CDR2: SGHTA and FQGTGA. J gave up 4 bases and V 2 bases, and 1 base lay outside the gene matches. The chain's CDR3 is CASSLQGGTEAFF. The CDR3 coding sequence is TGTGCCAGCAGCTTACAGGGGGGCACTGAAGCTTTCTTT. The full variable domain, with the rest looked up from reference TRBV7-3 and TRBJ1-1, is GAGVSQTPSNKVTEKGKYVELRCDPISGHTALYWYRQSLGQGPEFLIYFQGTGAADDSGLPNDRFFAVRPEGSVSTLKIQRTERGDSAVYLCASSLQGGTEAFFGQGTRLTVV.

In this sample, this clone turned up many times. The V and J genes are TRBV19 and TRBJ2-1, with D perhaps TRBD1 or TRBD2 (5 bases each). Trimming took off 7 bases at V and 5 bases at J, with 9 bases between the two ends. Germline V gene lookup returns CDR1 LNHDA and CDR2 SQIVND (reference sequence). CDR3 length: 12 amino acids. CDR3 residues: CASKGSDNEQFF. CDR3 nucleotide sequence: TGTGCCAGTAAGGGGAGCGACAATGAGCAGTTCTTC.

This clone occurred many times. The chain recombines TRBV3-1 with TRBJ1-5; perhaps TRBD1 as D (6 bases). V lost 0 bases, J lost 6 bases, and 15 bases lay in between. Germline V gene sequence: CDR1 LGHDT, CDR2 YNNKEL (reference sequence). The CDR3 loop spans 16 amino acids. The CDR3 loop is CASSQDGPGAVQPQHF. DNA of the CDR3: TGTGCCAGCAGCCAAGATGGGCCAGGGGCCGTTCAGCCCCAGCATTTT.

This clone has a single count. V and J are TRBV5-1 and TRBJ2-7; the D gene could be TRBD1 or TRBD2 (5 bases each). Germline assignment: CDR1 SGHRS and CDR2 YFSETQ. The CDR3 spans 15 residues. Trimming stripped 4 bases from V and 10 bases from J, with 24 bases between. CDR3 in amino acids: CASSPWIGMRGDQYF. In DNA form, the CDR3 reads TGCGCCAGCAGCCCCTGGATTGGGATGAGGGGCGATCAGTACTTC.

By share, this clone counts as medium-sized. V gene TRBV7-2 combines with J gene TRBJ1-6; 7 bases are shared with TRBD1. There are 18 residues in the CDR3. The junction had 10 bases not matched to a gene; V was cut back by 5 bases and J by 0 bases. Germline V gives CDR1 SGHTA, CDR2 FQGNSA. Here the CDR3 DNA reads TGTGCCAGCAGCCCCAGGGGGGGCGGGAGCTCCTATAATTCACCCCTCCACTTT. Protein sequence: CASSPRGGGSSYNSPLHF.

The chain employs TRBV2 and TRBJ1-1, with D unclear. The CDR3 totals 13 residues. V lost 10 bases, J lost 3 bases, and 15 bases lay in between. Germline values: CDR1 SNHLY, CDR2 FYNNEI. The CDR3 sequence: CAIELHGDTEAFF. CDR3 sequence (DNA): TGTGCCATCGAACTCCATGGGGACACTGAAGCTTTCTTT.